This T cell receptor beta chain is drawn from a study of T cells expressing NK-cell markers. The length of the CDR3 is 14 residues. In germline, CDR1 is MNHEY, CDR2 SVGEGT. No DNA is given; TCRdb re-called the 5' RACE reads and lists each CDR3 protein once. Its table lists about 460,000 distinct CDR3 sequences. The V call is TRBV6-2 or TRBV6-3, the J call TRBJ1-1; TCRdb outputs TRBD1, but without DNA this stays unchecked. The sample comprised blood T cells: a sorted CD56 or NKG2C T cell subset, CD4+ or CD8+ T cells, or bulk PBMC T cells (not recorded which). This clonotype originated in a woman in her forties or fifties in good health. CDR3: CASRVQGANTEAFF.